This T cell receptor (beta chain) derives from a study of CD8+ T cells in alopecia areata. Germline assignment: CDR1 SGDLS and CDR2 YYNGEE. Deletions cut 3 bases from V and 7 bases from J, with 14 bases between. There are 15 residues in the CDR3. In each case, RNA was isolated and then reverse transcribed into cDNA as the sequencing template. Clones were read by immunoSEQ multiplex PCR, and TCRdb kept only the in-frame ones, dropping some. The repertoire holds some 51,000 clones, around 96% seen once, with around 24% in the top ten. This receptor was taken from a human donor with alopecia areata. The material was CD8+ T cells sorted from blood, obtained at week 0. The chain employs TRBV9 and TRBJ1-6; unclear D gene. The CDR3 is CASSALVGVNSPLHF. The CDR3 DNA reads as TGTGCCAGCAGCGCCCTCGTGGGAGTCAATTCACCCCTCCACTTT.